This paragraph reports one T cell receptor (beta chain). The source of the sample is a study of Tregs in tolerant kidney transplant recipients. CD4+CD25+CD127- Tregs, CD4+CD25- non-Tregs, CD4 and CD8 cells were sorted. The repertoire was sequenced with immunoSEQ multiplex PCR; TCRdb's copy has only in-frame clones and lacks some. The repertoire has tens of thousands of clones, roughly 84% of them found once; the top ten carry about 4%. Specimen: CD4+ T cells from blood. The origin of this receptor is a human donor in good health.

The CDR3 protein is CASSLVGFYGYTF. Here the CDR3 DNA reads TGTGCCAGCAGCTTGGTCGGATTCTATGGCTACACCTTC. The gene calls are TRBV5-5 and TRBJ1-2; D gene uncertain. CDR1 is SGHKS, CDR2 YYEKEE, per germline (reference sequence). Between the trimmed V and J ends, which lost 0 bases and 4 bases, there was a span of 7 bases. This CDR3 is built from 13 residues.